This paragraph reports one TCR beta chain. What it binds is not known. Isolation yielded PBMCs, at least 6.5 million per sample, in every case. The sample belongs to a study of blood T cells in healthy people across ages. Overall study findings and caveats: Naive T cell percentage showed a strong correlation with TCR beta diversity.

Trimming shortened V by 4 bases and J by 6 bases, and 10 bases separated the two germline ends. This CDR3 contains 12 residues. Germline V gene data show CDR1 as SNHLY and CDR2 as FYNNEI. A second PCR of roughly 7 to 11 cycles used a sample-barcoded 5' primer and a J-beta primer mix. Using its own MiXCR run on the 5' RACE reads, TCRdb lists one record per CDR3 protein. Among over 1,500,000 distinct CDR3 sequences listed, about 50% were seen once. The clonotype comes from a woman aged 40 to 49 in good health. The sample was blood. The gene calls are TRBV2 and TRBJ2-7; D is unclear. DNA of the CDR3: TGTGCCAGCAGTGTGGCTAGTTTCGAGCAGTACTTC. It yields the protein CASSVASFEQYF.